The 17 T cell receptor beta chains below all came from one sample that was sequenced in a study of blood T cell repertoires in COVID-19. Some clones are missing from TCRdb's copy, which holds only in-frame ones; the method was immunoSEQ multiplex PCR. The data contain 390,000 or so clones, approximately 88% of them singletons. Material: peripheral blood. These receptor sequences come from a woman in her twenties or thirties with COVID-19, enrolled during active disease.

V and J are TRBV6-4 and TRBJ2-1; 11 bases align to TRBD1. V was pared by 7 bases and J by 9 bases, with 5 bases of the junction left unmatched. This CDR3 has 13 amino acids. Germline loops: CDR1 MRHNA, CDR2 SNTAGT. The CDR3 sequence: CASKGQGAAEQFF. CDR3 DNA: TGTGCCAGCAAAGGACAGGGGGCGGCTGAGCAGTTCTTC.

This chain uses TRBV21-1 with TRBJ2-2; TRBD1 is the table's D call, not checked against the DNA. TRBV21-1 constitutes a pseudogene. This CDR3 region has 16 residues. CDR3 protein: CASSSNRGRDTGELFF. CDR3 nucleotides: TGTGCCAGCAGCAGCAACAGGGGGCGCGACACCGGGGAGCTGTTTTTT.

V gene TRBV27 combines with J gene TRBJ2-2; D might be TRBD1 (5 bases). Trimming left V 0 bases short and J 4 bases short, with 9 bases between. In germline, CDR1 is MNHEY, CDR2 SMNVEV (reference sequence). The CDR3 covers 15 residues. DNA of the CDR3: TGTGCCAGCAGTTTATCGGGGCTAGGCACCGGGGAGCTGTTTTTT. It is translated as CASSLSGLGTGELFF.

This rearrangement joins TRBV11-2 to TRBJ2-7; unclear D gene. This CDR3 spans 16 amino acids. In germline, CDR1 is SGHAT, CDR2 FQNNGV. The V gene lost 0 bases and the J gene lost 0 bases, with 12 bases spanning the gap. This chain's CDR3 is CASSLDPAGFSYEQYF. The CDR3 DNA is TGTGCCAGCAGCTTAGATCCGGCAGGCTTCTCCTACGAGCAGTACTTC.

V and J are TRBV9 and TRBJ2-1; tentative D call: TRBD2 (6 bases). The CDR3 sequence is 16 residues long. Germline V gives CDR1 SGDLS, CDR2 YYNGEE. The germline V and J ends were trimmed by 0 bases and 0 bases, with 10 bases remaining between them. CDR3: CASSVADGSSYNEQFF. Written as DNA, the CDR3 is TGTGCCAGCAGCGTAGCGGACGGGAGCTCCTACAATGAGCAGTTCTTC.

V usage is TRBV11-2 and J usage is TRBJ2-3, with 10 bases identical to TRBD2. This CDR3 spans 17 amino acids. The V gene's germline CDR1 is SGHAT and CDR2 FQNNGV. Trimming cost V 1 base and J 3 bases; bases outside gene matches: 7. The CDR3 nucleotides are TGTGCCAGCAGCTTAGGCCCTAGCGGGAGTGGGACAGATACGCAGTATTTT. It translates to CASSLGPSGSGTDTQYF.

The CDR3 is CASSQGQINEKLFF. The CDR3 DNA is TGTGCCAGCAGCCAAGGACAGATTAATGAAAAACTGTTTTTT. This chain links TRBV11-2 with TRBJ1-4; possibly TRBD1 for D (6 bases). Looked up from germline, CDR1 is SGHAT and CDR2 is FQNNGV. The CDR3 covers 14 residues. Trimming cost V 5 bases and J 4 bases, with 11 bases left between them.

The chain is built from TRBV7-2 and TRBJ2-3; 9 positions match TRBD1. This CDR3 is 16 amino acids long. V was clipped by 5 bases and J by 3 bases; unmatched bases: 9. The germline V gene has CDR1 SGHTA and CDR2 FQGNSA. As DNA, the CDR3 is TGTGCCAGCAGCCCGGGGGGACAGGGCTGGACAGATACGCAGTATTTT. Amino acid sequence: CASSPGGQGWTDTQYF.

The chain combines TRBV4-3 with TRBJ2-7; D remains unclear. With 0 bases removed from V and 2 bases from J, the gap between germline ends came to 20 bases. This CDR3 spans 18 amino acids. Germline V gene data show CDR1 as LGHNA and CDR2 as YSLEER. In nucleotides, the CDR3 is TGCGCCAGCAGCCAAGACGCAAGAGCAGGCATATTTCCCTACGAGCAGTACTTC. Translated, it gives CASSQDARAGIFPYEQYF.

The V and J genes are TRBV5-1 and TRBJ2-1; D may be TRBD1 (6 bases). CDR3 length: 15 amino acids. V was shortened by 4 bases and J by 0 bases, with 11 bases between the two germline ends. Germline CDR1 and CDR2: SGHRS and YFSETQ. CDR3 sequence (DNA): TGCGCCAGCAGCCTCCAAGGGGGCTCCTACAATGAGCAGTTCTTC. Amino acids: CASSLQGGSYNEQFF.

The chain recombines TRBV18 with TRBJ2-2, with 8 bases matching TRBD1. This CDR3 is built from 15 residues. Germline CDR1 reads KGHSH; CDR2 reads LQKENI. The V and J ends lost 5 bases and 3 bases, in that order; junction bases with no gene match: 5. Here the CDR3 DNA reads TGTGCCAGCTCAGGACAGGGTTCGGACACCGGGGAGCTGTTTTTT. This encodes CASSGQGSDTGELFF.

This clone is a singleton in its sample. The chain recombines TRBV27 with TRBJ2-1, with D unclear. The V end was cut by 5 bases, the J end by 0 bases, with 11 bases between. Per the germline V gene, CDR1 is MNHEY and CDR2 is SMNVEV (reference sequence). This CDR3 has 15 amino acids. The CDR3 is CASSALWASYNEQFF. DNA of the CDR3: TGTGCCAGCAGTGCTTTATGGGCCTCCTACAATGAGCAGTTCTTC.

The chain is built from TRBV11-2 and TRBJ2-7; 8 bases are shared with TRBD2. Trimming at V came to 5 bases and at J to 0 bases, leaving 6 bases not matched to a gene. Germline CDR1 SGHAT, CDR2 FQNNGV. The length of the CDR3 is 15 residues. The CDR3 DNA is TGTGCCAGCAGCCAGGCCGGGACTAGCTCCTACGAGCAGTACTTC. This gives the protein CASSQAGTSSYEQYF.

The chain has TRBV7-2 and TRBJ2-5; TRBD2 aligns across 8 bases. Trimming removed 5 bases from V and 4 bases from J; junction bases left unmatched: 9. The CDR3 covers 15 residues. Germline loops: CDR1 SGHTA, CDR2 FQGNSA. The CDR3 here is CASSKTGGPRETQYF. As DNA, the CDR3 is TGTGCCAGCAGCAAAACGGGAGGGCCGAGAGAGACCCAGTACTTC.

The chain links TRBV28 to TRBJ2-5, with D perhaps matching TRBD2 (6 bases). This CDR3 contains 15 residues. V gave up 7 bases and J gave up 5 bases, with 20 bases separating them. Germline assignment: CDR1 MDHEN and CDR2 SYDVKM. CDR3 nucleotides: TGTGCCAGCAACCGGAGGGACTGGTTTATGGAGACCCAGTACTTC. Its protein is CASNRRDWFMETQYF.

This clone was observed a single time. The chain combines TRBV19 with TRBJ2-2; weak D call: TRBD2 (6 bases). Trimming took 1 base from V and 2 from J, leaving 14 bases between them. The CDR3 runs to 17 residues. Germline V gene lookup returns CDR1 LNHDA and CDR2 SQIVND (reference sequence). This CDR3 reads CASSIGLGGSNTGELFF. The CDR3 nucleotides are TGTGCCAGTAGTATAGGGCTGGGGGGTTCCAACACCGGGGAGCTGTTTTTT.

The chain is built from TRBV6-5 and TRBJ1-1, with a weak D call TRBD1 (6 bases). Deletions cut 4 bases from V and 1 base from J, with 10 bases between. In germline, CDR1 is MNHEY, CDR2 SVGAGI. The CDR3 totals 14 residues. CDR3 nucleotides: TGTGCCAGCAGTTCACAAGGGGGGAACACTGAAGCTTTCTTT. Translation: CASSSQGGNTEAFF.